This TCR beta chain was obtained from a study of shared clonotypes between healthy human individuals. The repertoire was sequenced with immunoSEQ multiplex PCR; TCRdb's copy has only in-frame clones and lacks some. The table has under 600,000 clones, 75% to 80% seen once. The CDR3 totals 15 residues. V was clipped by 4 bases and J by 8 bases, with 19 bases between them. The germline V gene encodes CDR1 SGDLS and CDR2 YYNGEE. The chain links TRBV9 to TRBJ2-1; TRBD2 is a possible D gene (6 bases). The sequencing sample was made of PBMCs. The TCR comes from a woman aged 40 to 49 in good health. Some clones in this sample may be carry-over from other donors' samples. The DNA for the CDR3 is TGTGCCAGCAGCACCGCCCCGGGAGTGTTATATGAGCAGTTCTTC. As protein: CASSTAPGVLYEQFF.